This T cell receptor beta chain stems from a study of Ad26.COV2.S vaccination and SARS-CoV-2 variants. The treatment was: some 20 received Ad26.COV2.S at low or high dose, single or two shots; roughly five received placebo; per-sample allocation not given. Collection of samples fell on day 63 after the first vaccine or placebo injection. Here immunoSEQ multiplex PCR was the method, and the copy in TCRdb shows in-frame clones only, minus some. The sample lists about 350,000 clones, about 89% seen once, with approximately 5% in the top ten. Germline-derived CDR1 and CDR2 are LGHDT and YNNKEL (reference sequence). The CDR3 is made up of 15 amino acids. Deletions cut 0 bases from V and 3 bases from J, with 11 bases between.

This rearrangement joins TRBV3-1 (or the pseudogene TRBV3-2) to TRBJ2-5; D is undetermined. The TCR was taken from a person aged 18-60 years who received the Ad26.COV2.S COVID-19 vaccine or a placebo. Here the sequenced sample was peripheral blood, taken in a trial of Ad26.COV2.S vaccine versus placebo. In DNA, the CDR3 is TGTGCCAGCAGCCAAGACCGCGCTTCGGAAGAGACCCAGTACTTC. Encoded protein: CASSQDRASEETQYF.